The 22 T cell receptor beta chains given below trace back to one sample, sequenced in a study of blood T cell repertoires in COVID-19 (dated by TCRdb to the early 2020s). Library creation used the immunoSEQ multiplex PCR assay. In TCRdb, the immuneACCESS table is reduced to in-frame sequences with V and J assigned. These tables do not hold every clone; where another copy was compared, an unresolved V gene accounts for under half, and the others remain unexplained. This sample comprises just under 95,000 clones, 80% of them detected only once. Around 9% of the sample is held by the ten biggest clonotypes. Sequencing used peripheral blood. These receptors came from a man aged 50 to 59 who had recovered from COVID-19.

The rearrangement joins TRBV3-1 (or the pseudogene TRBV3-2) to TRBJ2-1; D ambiguous. The CDR3 spans 13 residues. Between the trimmed V and J ends, which lost 4 bases and 8 bases, there was a span of 12 bases. Looked up from germline, CDR1 is LGHDT and CDR2 is YNNKEL (reference sequence). As DNA, the CDR3 is TGTGCCAGCAGCCTCTCCGGAGTGGATGAGCAGTTCTTC. Translating gives CASSLSGVDEQFF.

The chain combines TRBV4-2 with TRBJ2-3; 8 bases line up with TRBD2. V lost 1 base, J lost 5 bases, and 8 bases stayed unmatched. The CDR3 covers 16 residues. Germline CDR1 LGHNA, CDR2 YNFKEQ. CDR3 DNA: TGTGCCAGCAGCCAAGGGACTGGAGCGGGAGAAGATACGCAGTATTTT. Its translation is CASSQGTGAGEDTQYF.

The genes are TRBV6-2 or TRBV6-3 and TRBJ2-1; 12 nucleotides agree with TRBD2. Germline trimming cut 2 bases from V and 1 base from J; bases unmatched to any gene: 9. CDR1 is MNHEY, CDR2 SVGEGT, per germline. This CDR3 region has 19 residues. CDR3 coding DNA: TGTGCCAGCAGTTACAGGCTAGCGGGAGGGTCCCCGTCCTACAATGAGCAGTTCTTC. It translates to CASSYRLAGGSPSYNEQFF.

The chain is built from TRBV28 and TRBJ1-5, with no clear D. V was cut by 9 bases and J by 7 bases, with 13 bases left in between. The CDR3 totals 12 residues. Germline lookup yields CDR1 MDHEN and CDR2 SYDVKM. The CDR3 protein is CASLFRGQPQHF. CDR3 nucleotides: TGTGCCAGTCTTTTTCGAGGGCAGCCCCAGCATTTT.

The chain joins TRBV4-1 to TRBJ2-1, with D possibly matching TRBD1 (6 bases). CDR1 is MGHRA, CDR2 YSYEKL, per germline. The CDR3 is 17 amino acids. With 1 base removed from V and 0 bases from J, the gap between germline ends came to 13 bases. The CDR3 DNA sequence: TGCGCCAGCAGCCAAGCCCAGACAGGTAGCTCCTACAATGAGCAGTTCTTC. This encodes CASSQAQTGSSYNEQFF.

V and J are TRBV5-5 and TRBJ1-1, with 8 bases identical to TRBD1. Germline V gene lookup returns CDR1 SGHKS and CDR2 YYEKEE (reference sequence). The length of the CDR3 is 15 residues. Trimming at V came to 2 bases and at J to 7 bases, leaving 10 bases not matched to a gene. CDR3 sequence reads: CASSFQGALSLEAFF. The CDR3 nucleotides are TGTGCCAGCAGCTTTCAGGGGGCTCTCTCCCTTGAAGCTTTCTTT.

This sequence joins TRBV7-9 and TRBJ1-1; D gene unclear. CDR1 is SEHNR and CDR2 is FQNEAQ in the germline V gene (reference sequence). Trimming stripped 1 base from V and 11 bases from J, with 17 bases between. This CDR3 is 14 amino acids long. CDR3 nucleotides: TGTGCCAGCAGCTTAGAGGCACTAGGCTTGGGGGCTTTCTTT. Amino acids: CASSLEALGLGAFF.

The chain links TRBV3-1 (or the pseudogene TRBV3-2) to TRBJ1-3, with TRBD1 as a possible D gene (5 bases). The CDR3 covers 15 residues. Germline CDR1 and CDR2: LGHDT and YNNKEL (reference sequence). With 1 base removed from V and 6 bases from J, the gap between germline ends came to 13 bases. The CDR3 loop is CASSQGQGVANTIYF. The CDR3 DNA follows: TGTGCCAGCAGCCAAGGCCAGGGTGTTGCAAACACCATATATTTT.

This chain joins TRBV27 and TRBJ2-1; 8 bases are a match to TRBD2. This CDR3 region has 16 residues. The germline V gene encodes CDR1 MNHEY and CDR2 SMNVEV (reference sequence). Trimming took 6 bases from V and 9 from J; bases not matched to a gene: 16. The CDR3 region has the DNA TGTGCCAGCAGCCAGGAAGTGGGACTAGTACAGCGTGAGCAGTTCTTC. Its translation: CASSQEVGLVQREQFF.

The V gene is TRBV5-1, the J gene TRBJ2-3; 7 nucleotides align to TRBD2. Germline V gene lookup returns CDR1 SGHRS and CDR2 YFSETQ. The CDR3 spans 17 residues. V dropped 4 bases and J dropped 1; count of bases not matched to a gene: 12. As DNA, the CDR3 is TGCGCCAGCAGCGAATACCGGGGAGGGAAGGGCACAGATACGCAGTATTTT. It codes for CASSEYRGGKGTDTQYF.

The chain uses TRBV29-1 and TRBJ1-2, with 10 bases identical to TRBD1. The ends lost 1 base at V and 5 bases at J; junction bases unmatched: 10. The CDR3 has 16 residues. In germline, CDR1 is SQVTM, CDR2 ANQGSEA. The CDR3 loop is CSVEGERDRGWYGYTF. CDR3 nucleotide sequence: TGCAGCGTTGAAGGCGAACGGGACAGGGGATGGTATGGCTACACCTTC.

This clone has just a few counts. Mismatch with germline at one junction end may stem from a read error. V gene TRBV10-2 combines with J gene TRBJ2-1; D is uncertain. Germline CDR1 reads WSHSY; CDR2 reads SAAADI. This CDR3 contains 12 residues. CDR3 nucleotides: TGCGCCAGCAGTGAGTCGGCACCGTCCCCGATCTTC. Protein product: CASSESAPSPIF.

As DNA, the CDR3 is TGTGCCAGCAGTCGACTAGCGGGGGGCCTAACAGATACGCAGTATTTT. Its translation is CASSRLAGGLTDTQYF. This rearrangement joins TRBV14 to TRBJ2-3; 13 bases fit TRBD2. CDR3 length equals 16 residues. Per germline, CDR1 SGHDN and CDR2 FVKESK. Trimming cost V 6 bases and J 3 bases; bases outside gene matches: 6.

The chain recombines TRBV5-1 with TRBJ2-1; weak D call: TRBD1 (5 bases). This CDR3 has 15 residues. Deletions cut 3 bases from V and 6 bases from J, with 16 bases between. In germline, CDR1 is SGHRS, CDR2 YFSETQ. CDR3 in DNA: TGCGCCAGCAGCTCCTGGCGAGCCCAGGGCAATGAGCAGTTCTTC. Amino acids: CASSSWRAQGNEQFF.

CDR3 sequence (DNA): TGTGCCAGCAGCTTAGAACAGGGGGCTAATGAAAAACTGTTTTTT. Protein: CASSLEQGANEKLFF. The chain recombines TRBV7-9 with TRBJ1-4, with 8 nucleotides matching TRBD1. V dropped 1 base and J dropped 3; count of bases not matched to a gene: 1. This CDR3 has 15 amino acids. Germline CDR1 and CDR2: SEHNR and FQNEAQ (reference sequence).

The chain couples TRBV18 to TRBJ1-1, with 7 nucleotides matching TRBD1. V lost 3 bases, J lost 2 bases, and 18 bases stayed unmatched. The CDR3 sequence is 19 residues long. CDR1 KGHSH and CDR2 LQKENI come from the germline V gene. Here the CDR3 DNA reads TGTGCCAGCTCACCGACGGTTTTGGGGACAGACAAAAGAAACACTGAAGCTTTCTTT. This encodes CASSPTVLGTDKRNTEAFF.

This chain connects TRBV3-1 (or the pseudogene TRBV3-2) to TRBJ2-3; D remains unclear. The CDR3 sequence is 14 residues long. The germline V and J ends were trimmed by 1 base and 4 bases, with 9 bases remaining between them. Germline V CDR1 and CDR2: LGHDT, YNNKEL (reference sequence). The CDR3 loop reads CASSQVLPPDTQYF. Written as DNA, the CDR3 is TGTGCCAGCAGCCAAGTGCTACCCCCAGATACGCAGTATTTT.

This clone showed up many times. The chain links TRBV13 to TRBJ1-1; D unclear. The CDR3 has 16 amino acids. V was pared by 7 bases and J by 2 bases, with 20 bases between. Germline CDR1 and CDR2: PRHDT and FYEKMQ (reference sequence). The CDR3 DNA is TGTGCCAGCACCATAATGCGGGGTACCGAAAACACTGAAGCTTTCTTT. It yields the protein CASTIMRGTENTEAFF.

This chain connects TRBV10-3 to TRBJ1-2, with unresolved D. Per the germline V gene, CDR1 is ENHRY and CDR2 is SYGVKD. The length of the CDR3 is 15 residues. V lost 8 bases and J lost 4, with 20 bases in between. The CDR3 protein is CAISRDAGMGYGYTF. CDR3 coding DNA: TGTGCCATCTCGAGAGATGCAGGCATGGGCTATGGCTACACCTTC.

This chain joins TRBV28 and TRBJ2-2; D might be TRBD1 (5 bases). Germline CDR1 and CDR2: MDHEN and SYDVKM. The length of the CDR3 is 12 residues. The V end was cut by 4 bases, the J end by 8 bases, with 8 bases between. CDR3 bases: TGTGCCAGCAGTTCTAACAGGGGGGAGCTGTTTTTT. It codes for CASSSNRGELFF.

The chain uses TRBV9 and TRBJ2-1; 8 positions agree with TRBD2. Germline V CDR1 and CDR2: SGDLS, YYNGEE. The CDR3 loop spans 14 amino acids. Losses at the gene ends were 7 bases for V and 1 base for J; bases not matched to a gene: 4. The CDR3, as DNA: TGTGCCAGCGGAGGCGGGGGGTCCTACAATGAGCAGTTCTTC. The encoded protein is CASGGGGSYNEQFF. The full variable domain, its missing parts supplied by reference TRBV9 and TRBJ2-1, is DSGVTQTPKHLITATGQRVTLRCSPRSGDLSVYWYQQSLDQGLQFLIQYYNGEERAKGNILERFSAQQFPDLHSELNLSSLELGDSALYFCASGGGGSYNEQFFGPGTRLTVL.

The rearrangement links TRBV5-4 to TRBJ2-7; D unclear. This CDR3 has 15 amino acids. The V and J ends lost 0 bases and 3 bases respectively, with 13 bases between them. Per germline, CDR1 SGHNT and CDR2 YYREEE (reference sequence). CDR3 sequence (DNA): TGTGCCAGCAGCTTGGAAGCCGGCTCAGGCTACGAGCAGTACTTC. Translating gives CASSLEAGSGYEQYF.